Each of the 15 T cell receptor beta chains below was sequenced from the same sample in a study of T cell changes during pregnancy in multiple sclerosis. Profiling relied on immunoSEQ multiplex PCR, and the TCRdb table lists in-frame clones only, not all of them. The table includes about 55,000 clones, approximately 90% detected once. The source was CD4+ T cells from peripheral blood mononuclear cells, collected in the first trimester of pregnancy. All receptors derive from a female donor with multiple sclerosis, enrolled in a pregnancy study.

This chain connects TRBV18 to TRBJ2-7, with 8 bases aligning to TRBD1. This CDR3 is 15 amino acids long. Germline trimming cut 3 bases from V and 2 bases from J; bases unmatched to any gene: 6. CDR1 and CDR2 from the germline V gene are KGHSH and LQKENI. The DNA of the CDR3 is TGTGCCAGCTCACCTCAGGGGGCCTTGACCTACGAGCAGTACTTC. Its protein is CASSPQGALTYEQYF. The full variable domain, in which reference TRBV18 and TRBJ2-7 provide the parts outside the CDR3, is NAGVMQNPRHLVRRRGQEARLRCSPMKGHSHVYWYRQLPEEGLKFMVYLQKENIIDESGMPKERFSAEFPKEGPSILRIQQVVRGDSAAYFCASSPQGALTYEQYFGPGTRLTVT.

The chain links TRBV5-6 to TRBJ2-7, with 7 bases matching TRBD1. The germline CDR1 and CDR2 sequences are SGHDT and YYEEEE. The CDR3 has 15 amino acids. Unmatched junction bases numbered 8, after V lost 0 bases and J lost 5 bases. CDR3 loop: CASSLASRGGHEQYF. The CDR3 DNA follows: TGTGCCAGCAGCTTGGCCTCGAGAGGGGGCCACGAGCAGTACTTC.

The chain recombines TRBV15 with TRBJ1-1; the D is unclear. Germline lookup yields CDR1 LNHNV and CDR2 YYDKDF (reference sequence). The CDR3 is made up of 16 amino acids. V was clipped by 0 bases and J by 0 bases, with 11 bases between them. The CDR3 DNA reads TGTGCCACCAGCAGAGACCTCGTAGAGTTGAACACTGAAGCTTTCTTT. Its translation: CATSRDLVELNTEAFF.

The V call is TRBV30, the J call TRBJ1-1; 9 nucleotides match TRBD1. The germline CDR1 and CDR2 sequences are GTSNPN and SVGIG (reference sequence). CDR3 length: 14 residues. Trimming cost V 4 bases and J 5 bases; bases outside gene matches: 8. CDR3 sequence (DNA): TGTGCCTGGAACAGGGGGCGGGGGTCGACTGAAGCTTTCTTT. As protein: CAWNRGRGSTEAFF.

The count of this clone is one. The chain is built from TRBV19 and TRBJ1-2, with 9 bases identical to TRBD1. Per the germline V gene, CDR1 is LNHDA and CDR2 is SQIVND (reference sequence). The trim removed 5 bases at V and 4 bases at J, leaving 8 bases unmatched. The length of the CDR3 is 15 residues. CDR3 region: CASSPRDRDTYGYTF. DNA for the CDR3: TGTGCCAGTAGTCCCCGGGACAGGGATACCTATGGCTACACCTTC.

This chain uses TRBV19 with TRBJ1-2; possibly TRBD1 for D (6 bases). With 5 bases removed from V and 7 bases from J, the gap between germline ends came to 23 bases. Germline CDR1 and CDR2: LNHDA and SQIVND (reference sequence). The CDR3 is 16 residues long. The DNA of the CDR3 is TGTGCCAGTAGTGCCCTGGGGGGGGCTGTTGGCTCTGGCTACACCTTC. Its protein product is CASSALGGAVGSGYTF.

This chain uses TRBV5-5 with TRBJ2-1; 12 bases fit TRBD2. This CDR3 contains 16 residues. CDR1 and CDR2 (germline): SGHKS, YYEKEE (reference sequence). The ends lost 3 bases at V and 9 bases at J; junction bases unmatched: 10. CDR3 sequence reads: CASSSTASGGGVEQFF. CDR3 bases: TGTGCCAGCAGCTCCACCGCTAGCGGGGGGGGCGTTGAGCAGTTCTTC.

The DNA for the CDR3 is TGTGCCAGCAGCCTACGAAGCGGGCGGGAGGGGGGCAATGAGCAGTTCTTC. Its protein product is CASSLRSGREGGNEQFF. The V call is TRBV14, the J call TRBJ2-1, with 9 bases aligning to TRBD2. Germline V CDR1 and CDR2: SGHDN, FVKESK. The V gene end was trimmed by 4 bases and the J gene end by 6 bases; junction bases not matched to a gene: 13. This CDR3 spans 17 amino acids. Looking up the rest from reference TRBV14 and TRBJ2-1 gives the full variable domain: EAGVTQFPSHSVIEKGQTVTLRCDPISGHDNLYWYRRVMGKEIKFLLHFVKESKQDESGMPNNRFLAERTGGTYSTLKVQPAELEDSGVYFCASSLRSGREGGNEQFFGPGTRLTVL.

The rearrangement uses TRBV7-2 and TRBJ2-7; 7 bases line up with TRBD2. With V trimmed by 3 bases and J by 3 bases, 17 bases remained unmatched. The germline gives CDR1 SGHTA, CDR2 FQGNSA. CDR3 length: 18 residues. CDR3 coding DNA: TGTGCCAGCAGCTTTCTTCCAATTCCTAGCGGAAGAAACTACGAGCAGTACTTC. Its translation: CASSFLPIPSGRNYEQYF.

This rearrangement joins TRBV5-6 to TRBJ2-3; 9 nucleotides line up with TRBD2. This CDR3 spans 16 amino acids. CDR1 and CDR2 from the germline V gene are SGHDT and YYEEEE. V shed 0 bases, J shed 0 bases, and the junction held 2 bases outside the gene matches. The CDR3 region has the DNA TGTGCCAGCAGCTTGGTGCGGGGGGGGAGCACAGATACGCAGTATTTT. It encodes CASSLVRGGSTDTQYF.

The CDR3 DNA follows: TGTGCCGCAGCGTTAGGGCTAGCATACAATGAGCAGTTCTTC. It encodes CAAALGLAYNEQFF. V gene TRBV6-1 combines with J gene TRBJ2-1; D might be TRBD2 (5 bases). Germline V lookup: CDR1 MNHNS, CDR2 SASEGT. The CDR3 is made up of 14 amino acids. The V end was cut by 11 bases, the J end by 4 bases, with 18 bases between.

V is TRBV18 and J is TRBJ2-3; 11 nucleotides agree with TRBD2. This CDR3 region has 15 residues. The V and J ends lost 6 bases and 4 bases, in that order; junction bases with no gene match: 6. Looked up from germline, CDR1 is KGHSH and CDR2 is LQKENI. CDR3 DNA sequence: TGTGCCAGCTCTTTAGCGGGAGGGCCGGCAGATACGCAGTATTTT. Translating it yields CASSLAGGPADTQYF.

This CDR3 reads CASSALQGLYEQYF. The CDR3, as DNA: TGTGCCAGCAGCGCACTGCAGGGGCTTTACGAGCAGTACTTC. The chain employs TRBV6-1 and TRBJ2-7, with a possible D match to TRBD1 (6 bases). In germline, CDR1 is MNHNS, CDR2 SASEGT. The CDR3 is 14 amino acids. V was clipped by 6 bases and J by 4 bases, with 16 bases between them.

This CDR3 reads CASSGMTGMATGELFF. The CDR3 coding sequence is TGTGCCAGCAGCGGAATGACAGGGATGGCCACCGGGGAGCTGTTTTTT. V usage is TRBV9 and J usage is TRBJ2-2; 7 nucleotides agree with TRBD1. The ends lost 3 bases at V and 4 bases at J; junction bases unmatched: 9. This CDR3 is built from 16 residues. Per the germline V gene, CDR1 is SGDLS and CDR2 is YYNGEE.

V and J are TRBV19 and TRBJ2-7; D possibly corresponds to TRBD2 (5 bases). Between the trimmed V and J ends, which lost 4 bases and 3 bases, there was a span of 10 bases. Germline CDR1 and CDR2: LNHDA and SQIVND (reference sequence). This CDR3 is 13 amino acids long. CDR3 in DNA: TGTGCCAGTAGTAAAGGACTTTACTACGAGCAGTACTTC. Its protein product is CASSKGLYYEQYF.